This TCR beta chain was sequenced for a study of blood T cell repertoires in COVID-19. Assignment of participants to cohorts was predicated upon participant-reported clinical history. Germline V gene data show CDR1 as KGHDR and CDR2 as SFDVKD. This CDR3 comprises 16 residues. V was shortened by 4 bases and J by 2 bases, with 11 bases between the two germline ends. Only in-frame clones appear in the TCRdb table, and some are missing; sequencing was by immunoSEQ multiplex PCR. Of 150,000 to 200,000 clones listed, roughly 84% were seen once; the top ten hold about 1.2%. This clonotype was sampled from a human donor with acute COVID-19. The donor label of this sample is uncertain. The chain employs TRBV24-1 and TRBJ2-6; weak D call: TRBD1 (6 bases). Material: PBMCs or T cells enriched from blood (not recorded which). The CDR3 region has the DNA TGTGCCACCAGTGAAGGCACAGGGACTGGGGCCAACGTCCTGACTTTC. Its translation is CATSEGTGTGANVLTF.